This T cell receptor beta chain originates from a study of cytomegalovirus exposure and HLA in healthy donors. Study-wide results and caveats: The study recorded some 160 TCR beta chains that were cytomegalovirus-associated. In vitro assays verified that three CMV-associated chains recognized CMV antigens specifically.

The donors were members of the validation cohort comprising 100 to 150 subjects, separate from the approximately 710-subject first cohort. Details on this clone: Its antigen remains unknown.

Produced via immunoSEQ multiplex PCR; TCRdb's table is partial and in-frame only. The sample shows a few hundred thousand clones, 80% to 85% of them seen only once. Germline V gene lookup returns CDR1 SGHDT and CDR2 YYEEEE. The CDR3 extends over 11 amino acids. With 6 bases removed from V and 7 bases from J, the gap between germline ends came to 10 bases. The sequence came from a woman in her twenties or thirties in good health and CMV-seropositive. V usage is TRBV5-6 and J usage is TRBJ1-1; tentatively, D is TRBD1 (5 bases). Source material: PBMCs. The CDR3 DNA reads TGTGCCAGCATTTGGGGCGTTGAAGCTTTCTTT. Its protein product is CASIWGVEAFF.